This T cell receptor beta chain derives from a study of control samples from healthy donors and cancer patients. Regarding this clone: At one end, the junction sequence differs from germline, possibly due to a read error.

The CDR3 consists of 14 residues. In germline, CDR1 is SSHAT, CDR2 FNYEAQ (reference sequence). Sequencing used immunoSEQ multiplex PCR; TCRdb keeps in-frame clones, though not all of them. In the table there are about 130,000 clones, roughly 90% of which are singletons. This TCR derives from a man aged 18 to 30 in good health. J is TRBJ2-3 and V is TRBV7-7; D is perhaps TRBD2 (5 bases). Sequencing was done on a sample of blood. The CDR3 DNA sequence: TGTGCTAGCAGCTTAGCGCCGTGGATAGATACGCAGTATTTT. Its translation: CASSLAPWIDTQYF.